What follows are 28 T cell receptor beta chains derived from one specimen sequenced in a study of CD8+ T cells in alopecia areata. Investigators isolated RNA and reverse transcribed it into cDNA to act as the sequencing template. The protocol was immunoSEQ multiplex PCR, while the TCRdb copy is restricted to in-frame clones and leaves out a portion. Altogether about 140,000 clones are present, about 88% being singletons, with the ten largest covering less than 15%. The treatment was: oral pan-JAK inhibitor, 5-10 mg twice daily. Here the sequenced sample was CD8+ T cells sorted from blood, taken at week 4, from a patient treated with tofacitinib. All receptors come from a human donor with alopecia areata.

Note on this clone: Other nucleotide sequences from this sample produce the same CDR3. The chain links TRBV27 to TRBJ1-1, with D possibly TRBD1 on 5 matching bases. The V end was cut by 2 bases, the J end by 0 bases, with 7 bases between. The CDR3 length is 14 residues. Germline values: CDR1 MNHEY, CDR2 SMNVEV (reference sequence). CDR3 amino acids: CASSLGGMNTEAFF. DNA of the CDR3: TGTGCCAGCAGTTTAGGGGGGATGAACACTGAAGCTTTCTTT.

The chain couples TRBV29-1 to TRBJ2-1; D remains unclear. Germline V gene sequence: CDR1 SQVTM, CDR2 ANQGSEA. Trimming removed 3 bases at V and 4 bases at J, with 4 bases between. This CDR3 has 11 residues. The CDR3 nucleotides read TGCAGCGTTGACCTTTACAATGAGCAGTTCTTC. Its protein is CSVDLYNEQFF.

This chain joins TRBV4-2 and TRBJ1-6, with 10 nucleotides matching TRBD1. This CDR3 comprises 17 residues. Germline CDR1 LGHNA, CDR2 YNFKEQ. After removal of 1 base from V and 8 bases from J, the junction contained 8 bases not matched to a gene. The CDR3 sequence: CASSQGTGGRVDSPLHF. The CDR3 DNA follows: TGTGCCAGCAGCCAAGGGACAGGGGGACGGGTTGATTCACCCCTCCACTTT.

The chain couples TRBV4-1 to TRBJ2-7, with 8 nucleotides matching TRBD1. The ends lost 3 bases at V and 2 bases at J; junction bases unmatched: 6. This CDR3 comprises 15 residues. Germline CDR1 is MGHRA and CDR2 is YSYEKL. This CDR3 reads CASSHTGTGPYEQYF. CDR3 bases: TGCGCCAGCAGCCATACCGGGACAGGACCCTACGAGCAGTACTTC.

The J gene is TRBJ2-7, the V gene TRBV27; D uncertain. Germline values: CDR1 MNHEY, CDR2 SMNVEV (reference sequence). CDR3 size: 12 residues. Trimming took 5 bases from V and 0 from J, leaving 5 bases between them. CDR3 in amino acids: CASSPNSYEQYF. DNA of the CDR3: TGTGCCAGCAGTCCTAACTCCTACGAGCAGTACTTC.

The chain has TRBV27 and TRBJ2-2; 11 bases match TRBD1. CDR1 MNHEY and CDR2 SMNVEV come from the germline V gene (reference sequence). The CDR3 has 14 residues. Trimming took 3 bases from V and 11 from J; bases not matched to a gene: 5. The CDR3 reads CASSFGQGASELFF. CDR3 bases: TGTGCCAGCAGTTTCGGACAGGGGGCGAGTGAGCTGTTTTTT.

J is TRBJ2-1 and V is TRBV19; D is ambiguous. V lost 1 base to trimming and J lost 10 bases, with 11 bases between them. The V gene's germline CDR1 is LNHDA and CDR2 SQIVND (reference sequence). This CDR3 contains 13 residues. The CDR3 bases are TGTGCCAGTAGTATAGTGCCCTCCGGGGAGCAGTTCTTC. It specifies CASSIVPSGEQFF.

The chain has TRBV7-9 and TRBJ2-1; no clear D. CDR1 is SEHNR, CDR2 FQNEAQ, per germline (reference sequence). The length of the CDR3 is 16 residues. V lost 3 bases and J 0 bases, leaving 12 bases between the germline ends. This CDR3 is CASSLSGRSSYNEQFF. The DNA for the CDR3 is TGTGCCAGCAGCTTGTCAGGCAGGAGCTCCTACAATGAGCAGTTCTTC. Filled out from reference TRBV7-9 and TRBJ2-1, the complete variable domain reads DTGVSQNPRHKITKRGQNVTFRCDPISEHNRLYWYRQTLGQGPEFLTYFQNEAQLEKSRLLSDRFSAERPKGSFSTLEIQRTEQGDSAMYLCASSLSGRSSYNEQFFGPGTRLTVL.

This chain uses TRBV4-1 with TRBJ2-5, with D possibly being TRBD1 (6 bases). The J call may be wrong; the DNA end is better matched by TRBJ2-7. The CDR3 consists of 17 residues. Per the germline V gene, CDR1 is MGHRA and CDR2 is YSYEKL. The CDR3 loop is CASSQDRAGDISYEQYF. CDR3 coding DNA: TGCGCCAGCAGCCAAGATAGAGCTGGGGACATATCCTACGAGCAGTACTTC.

The chain employs TRBV27 and TRBJ1-1; D remains unclear. V dropped 4 bases and J dropped 5 bases, with 11 bases sitting between them. Per germline, CDR1 MNHEY and CDR2 SMNVEV (reference sequence). The CDR3 sequence is 13 residues long. CDR3 in DNA: TGTGCCAGCAGTTCATTTGGGAGGACTGAAGCTTTCTTT. Protein product: CASSSFGRTEAFF.

The chain combines TRBV11-2 with TRBJ2-3; D gene uncertain. The CDR3 is 14 amino acids. Trimming stripped 3 bases from V and 3 bases from J, with 10 bases between. Germline V gives CDR1 SGHAT, CDR2 FQNNGV. The CDR3 bases are TGTGCCAGCAGCTTCAATTCTGGAACAGATACGCAGTATTTT. It yields the protein CASSFNSGTDTQYF.

The rearrangement links TRBV7-9 to TRBJ2-3; tentative D call: TRBD1 (6 bases). Germline loops: CDR1 SEHNR, CDR2 FQNEAQ (reference sequence). Trimming removed 5 bases from V and 2 bases from J, with 8 bases in between. This CDR3 region has 13 residues. The CDR3 sequence: CASSPGDTDTQYF. The CDR3 DNA is TGTGCCAGCAGCCCAGGGGACACAGATACGCAGTATTTT.

The rearrangement links TRBV27 to TRBJ1-1; no reliable D call. This CDR3 is built from 13 residues. V was trimmed by 4 bases and J by 2 bases, leaving 8 bases between them. Germline loops: CDR1 MNHEY, CDR2 SMNVEV (reference sequence). In DNA, the CDR3 is TGTGCCAGCAGTTCTCCGGGTAACACTGAAGCTTTCTTT. Encoded protein: CASSSPGNTEAFF.

J is TRBJ2-7 and V is TRBV29-1; 11 bases fit TRBD2. Per the germline V gene, CDR1 is SQVTM and CDR2 is ANQGSEA. The CDR3 loop spans 15 amino acids. V dropped 1 base and J dropped 4; count of bases not matched to a gene: 6. This CDR3 reads CSVEGLTSGEYEQYF. CDR3 nucleotides: TGCAGCGTTGAAGGGTTGACTAGCGGGGAGTACGAGCAGTACTTC.

The chain carries TRBV29-1 and TRBJ2-5; the D gene is possibly TRBD2 (7 bases). CDR1 and CDR2 from the germline V gene are SQVTM and ANQGSEA. CDR3 length: 14 amino acids. Trimming took off 7 bases at V and 5 bases at J, with 20 bases between the two ends. CDR3 bases: TGCAGCGCGCTCATGGGGGGGCTATTGGAGACCCAGTACTTC. Its protein is CSALMGGLLETQYF.

The gene calls are TRBV7-9 and TRBJ2-7; TRBD1 matches at 9 bases. This CDR3 is 14 amino acids long. J was trimmed by 5 bases and V by 4 bases; bases with no gene match: 6. Germline V gene lookup returns CDR1 SEHNR and CDR2 FQNEAQ (reference sequence). The CDR3 bases are TGTGCCAGCAGCTCCCCACAGGGGGCGGACGAGCAGTACTTC. Protein: CASSSPQGADEQYF.

V usage is TRBV27 and J usage is TRBJ2-1; 10 bases match TRBD1. Germline V gives CDR1 MNHEY, CDR2 SMNVEV (reference sequence). The CDR3 extends over 16 amino acids. V dropped 5 bases and J dropped 4; count of bases not matched to a gene: 8. CDR3 sequence reads: CASSPPDRGVYNEQFF. CDR3 nucleotide sequence: TGTGCCAGCAGTCCGCCGGACAGGGGGGTTTACAATGAGCAGTTCTTC.

This clone came up once. Other nucleotide sequences from this sample produce the same CDR3. This rearrangement joins TRBV29-1 to TRBJ2-1; 8 bases fit TRBD1. V was pared by 1 base and J by 2 bases, with 7 bases of the junction left unmatched. CDR3 size: 16 residues. Germline CDR1 is SQVTM and CDR2 is ANQGSEA. The CDR3 nucleotides are TGCAGCGTTGAAGGTTCCGACAGGGGTACCTACAATGAGCAGTTCTTC. Translated, it gives CSVEGSDRGTYNEQFF.

This clone was recorded once. The chain joins TRBV4-1 to TRBJ2-7, with a weak D call TRBD1 (5 bases). The CDR3 sequence is 13 residues long. Trimming removed 1 base at V and 1 base at J, with 5 bases between. The germline gives CDR1 MGHRA, CDR2 YSYEKL. CDR3 nucleotides: TGCGCCAGCAGCCAAGCAGGGTCCTACGAGCAGTACTTC. Protein product: CASSQAGSYEQYF.

The V gene is TRBV4-1, the J gene TRBJ2-3; 13 positions match TRBD2. Germline lookup yields CDR1 MGHRA and CDR2 YSYEKL. With 3 bases clipped from V and 6 bases from J, the junction kept 6 bases outside the gene matches. The CDR3 loop spans 16 amino acids. CDR3 residues: CASSQGTSGIGDTQYF. The CDR3 nucleotides are TGCGCCAGCAGCCAGGGGACTAGCGGGATTGGGGATACGCAGTATTTT.

The chain carries TRBV29-1 and TRBJ1-1; 10 bases agree with TRBD1. With 6 bases clipped from V and 11 bases from J, the junction kept 12 bases outside the gene matches. This CDR3 comprises 13 residues. Germline V gene data show CDR1 as SQVTM and CDR2 as ANQGSEA. CDR3 coding DNA: TGCAGCGTCCAAGACGACAGGGGGCATTGGGCTTTCTTT. Protein: CSVQDDRGHWAFF.

This clone was counted a single time. V gene TRBV5-4 combines with J gene TRBJ2-7; tentatively, D is TRBD2 (5 bases). V lost 3 bases and J 3 bases, leaving 13 bases between the germline ends. CDR1 and CDR2 (germline): SGHNT, YYREEE (reference sequence). This CDR3 has 14 residues. The CDR3: CASSSTGLNYEQYF. The CDR3 DNA reads as TGTGCCAGCAGCTCGACCGGACTCAACTACGAGCAGTACTTC. Combining the CDR3 with reference TRBV5-4 and TRBJ2-7 gives the whole variable domain ETGVTQSPTHLIKTRGQQVTLRCSSQSGHNTVSWYQQALGQGPQFIFQYYREEENGRGNFPPRFSGLQFPNYSSELNVNALELDDSALYLCASSSTGLNYEQYFGPGTRLTVT.

V and J are TRBV13 and TRBJ2-3; D unresolved. This CDR3 region has 17 residues. Germline CDR1 and CDR2: PRHDT and FYEKMQ (reference sequence). The V end lost 5 bases, the J end lost 0 bases, and 18 bases lay between the germline ends. DNA for the CDR3: TGTGCCAGCAGCCCAATGGAAGGGCGCCTCAGCACAGATACGCAGTATTTT. The encoded protein is CASSPMEGRLSTDTQYF.

This clone was seen once. Other DNA sequences in this sample translate to the same CDR3. CDR3 region: CSVEGGSYNEQFF. In DNA form, the CDR3 reads TGCAGCGTTGAGGGCGGATCCTACAATGAGCAGTTCTTC. The chain carries TRBV29-1 and TRBJ2-1; D unresolved. CDR3 size: 13 residues. Trimming cost V 3 bases and J 1 base, with 7 bases left between them. CDR1 SQVTM and CDR2 ANQGSEA come from the germline V gene.

The gene calls are TRBV29-1 and TRBJ1-2, with TRBD1 as a possible D gene (5 bases). The CDR3 consists of 11 residues. The germline CDR1 and CDR2 sequences are SQVTM and ANQGSEA. The V end lost 5 bases, the J end lost 5 bases, and 9 bases lay between the germline ends. The CDR3 is CSVPGLYGYTF. The CDR3 region has the DNA TGCAGCGTTCCGGGACTTTATGGCTACACCTTC.

This chain joins TRBV5-4 and TRBJ2-2; no firm D call. V was cut by 4 bases and J by 4 bases, with 2 bases left in between. From germline, CDR1 is SGHNT and CDR2 YYREEE (reference sequence). The CDR3 consists of 11 residues. In DNA, the CDR3 is TGTGCCAGCAGCATCACCGGGGAGCTGTTTTTT. Amino acids: CASSITGELFF.

This clone has a single count. The chain carries TRBV6-6 and TRBJ2-5; D perhaps matches TRBD2 (6 bases). The V and J ends lost 4 bases and 5 bases respectively, with 17 bases between them. This CDR3 has 15 residues. Looked up from germline, CDR1 is MNHNY and CDR2 is SVGAGI (reference sequence). CDR3 coding DNA: TGTGCCAGCAGTTTGGGGGGAGGACCTTCGGAGACCCAGTACTTC. Its protein product is CASSLGGGPSETQYF.

The rearrangement links TRBV18 to TRBJ1-5, with D hard to call. CDR1 KGHSH and CDR2 LQKENI come from the germline V gene. V was pared by 5 bases and J by 4 bases, with 9 bases between. The CDR3 spans 13 residues. CDR3 nucleotide sequence: TGTGCCAGCTCAGCGGCAAAGAATCAGCCCCAGCATTTT. Protein product: CASSAAKNQPQHF.